Presented here are 7 T cell receptor beta chains from one specimen sequenced in a study of T-cell reconstitution after alpha-beta-depleted transplantation in children (dated by TCRdb to between 2015 and 2016). What the treatment or condition label conveys for this sample: allogeneic hematopoietic cell transplantation with graft depleted of TCRalphabeta T cells and CD19 B cells. The library was produced with PCR. Sequenced on an Illumina HiSeq 2500. To normalize quantification of the TCRbeta repertoire, the TCR libraries were built with molecular barcoding that relied on unique molecular identifiers. TCRdb trimmed public reads at Q25 via fastp, called clones via MiXCR and kept in-frame beta chains. Rows are unified per CDR3 protein, each entry keeping the most common DNA and genes. For this sample there are about 260,000 distinct CDR3 sequences; under 9.5% appear just once. Clones ranked in the top ten supply less than 8% of the sample.

The source material was PBMCs, mostly from graft donor cells, sampled 180 days after TCRalphabeta/CD19-depleted stem cell transplant. These receptors all stem from a male patient aged 10-17 years who had a stem cell transplant for acute lymphoblastic leukemia, so the T cells may come from the graft donor.

This clonotype was observed at least ten times. This chain uses TRBV12-3 or TRBV12-4 with TRBJ2-7, with D unclear. This CDR3 spans 15 amino acids. The V gene lost 4 bases and the J gene lost 0 bases, with 13 bases spanning the gap. CDR3 loop: CASSSWTLSSYEQYF. The CDR3 DNA follows: TGTGCCAGCAGTTCCTGGACCCTATCCTCCTACGAGCAGTACTTC.

This clonotype was recorded many times. This chain joins TRBV7-8 and TRBJ2-5; D not resolved. The CDR3 contains 14 residues. The ends were cut back, 7 bases at V and 1 base at J, with 13 bases in the middle. Germline CDR1 SGHVS, CDR2 FQNEAQ. The chain's CDR3 is CASTLSRAQETQYF. Written as DNA, the CDR3 is TGTGCCAGCACTCTTTCCCGGGCCCAAGAGACCCAGTACTTC. Based on the CDR3 plus reference TRBV7-8 and TRBJ2-5, the full variable domain is GAGVSQSPRYKVAKRGQDVALRCDPISGHVSLFWYQQALGQGPEFLTYFQNEAQLDKSGLPSDRFFAERPEGSVSTLKIQRTQQEDSAVYLCASTLSRAQETQYFGPGTRLLVL.

This clonotype was detected ten times or more. The V gene is TRBV4-1, the J gene TRBJ2-7; D may be TRBD2 (6 bases). The ends were cut back, 0 bases at V and 2 bases at J, with 11 bases in the middle. CDR1 is MGHRA, CDR2 YSYEKL, per germline. This CDR3 spans 15 amino acids. The CDR3 spells CASSQDRGLAYEQYF. The CDR3 DNA is TGCGCCAGCAGCCAAGATAGGGGACTTGCCTACGAGCAGTACTTC.

There are many counts of this clonotype. The chain has TRBV28 and TRBJ1-4; perhaps TRBD1 as D (5 bases). Germline CDR1 and CDR2: MDHEN and SYDVKM. V lost 4 bases to trimming and J lost 7 bases, with 19 bases between them. The CDR3 runs 16 residues. CDR3 nucleotides: TGTGCCAGCAGTTCCCAGAGCAGGGTTTTGGGTGAAAAACTGTTTTTT. It yields the protein CASSSQSRVLGEKLFF.

This clonotype was detected many times. An end of the junction differs from the germline gene, which may be a read error. V gene TRBV5-1 combines with J gene TRBJ2-5; the match to TRBD1 covers 7 bases. The CDR3 runs 14 residues. Germline V CDR1 and CDR2: SGHRS, YFSETQ. DNA of the CDR3: TGTGCCAGCAGTTTATCAGGGGGTCAAGAGACCCAGTACTTC. It is translated as CASSLSGGQETQYF.

This clonotype was observed at least ten times. This chain links TRBV5-1 with TRBJ1-2, with 8 bases identical to TRBD1. Germline V CDR1 and CDR2: SGHRS, YFSETQ. V lost 2 bases and J lost 4; bases outside the gene matches: 7. This CDR3 contains 15 residues. For the CDR3, the DNA is TGCGCCAGCAGCTTCGACAGGGGCAGTAGCTATGGCTACACCTTC. This translates into CASSFDRGSSYGYTF.

This clonotype appeared many times. The V gene is TRBV9, the J gene TRBJ2-5; the match to TRBD2 covers 11 bases. Losses at the gene ends were 4 bases for V and 5 bases for J; bases not matched to a gene: 7. From germline, CDR1 is SGDLS and CDR2 YYNGEE. The CDR3 runs 15 residues. DNA of the CDR3: TGTGCCAGCAGCTCCTTAGCGGGAGGGAGGGAGACCCAGTACTTC. This codes for CASSSLAGGRETQYF.